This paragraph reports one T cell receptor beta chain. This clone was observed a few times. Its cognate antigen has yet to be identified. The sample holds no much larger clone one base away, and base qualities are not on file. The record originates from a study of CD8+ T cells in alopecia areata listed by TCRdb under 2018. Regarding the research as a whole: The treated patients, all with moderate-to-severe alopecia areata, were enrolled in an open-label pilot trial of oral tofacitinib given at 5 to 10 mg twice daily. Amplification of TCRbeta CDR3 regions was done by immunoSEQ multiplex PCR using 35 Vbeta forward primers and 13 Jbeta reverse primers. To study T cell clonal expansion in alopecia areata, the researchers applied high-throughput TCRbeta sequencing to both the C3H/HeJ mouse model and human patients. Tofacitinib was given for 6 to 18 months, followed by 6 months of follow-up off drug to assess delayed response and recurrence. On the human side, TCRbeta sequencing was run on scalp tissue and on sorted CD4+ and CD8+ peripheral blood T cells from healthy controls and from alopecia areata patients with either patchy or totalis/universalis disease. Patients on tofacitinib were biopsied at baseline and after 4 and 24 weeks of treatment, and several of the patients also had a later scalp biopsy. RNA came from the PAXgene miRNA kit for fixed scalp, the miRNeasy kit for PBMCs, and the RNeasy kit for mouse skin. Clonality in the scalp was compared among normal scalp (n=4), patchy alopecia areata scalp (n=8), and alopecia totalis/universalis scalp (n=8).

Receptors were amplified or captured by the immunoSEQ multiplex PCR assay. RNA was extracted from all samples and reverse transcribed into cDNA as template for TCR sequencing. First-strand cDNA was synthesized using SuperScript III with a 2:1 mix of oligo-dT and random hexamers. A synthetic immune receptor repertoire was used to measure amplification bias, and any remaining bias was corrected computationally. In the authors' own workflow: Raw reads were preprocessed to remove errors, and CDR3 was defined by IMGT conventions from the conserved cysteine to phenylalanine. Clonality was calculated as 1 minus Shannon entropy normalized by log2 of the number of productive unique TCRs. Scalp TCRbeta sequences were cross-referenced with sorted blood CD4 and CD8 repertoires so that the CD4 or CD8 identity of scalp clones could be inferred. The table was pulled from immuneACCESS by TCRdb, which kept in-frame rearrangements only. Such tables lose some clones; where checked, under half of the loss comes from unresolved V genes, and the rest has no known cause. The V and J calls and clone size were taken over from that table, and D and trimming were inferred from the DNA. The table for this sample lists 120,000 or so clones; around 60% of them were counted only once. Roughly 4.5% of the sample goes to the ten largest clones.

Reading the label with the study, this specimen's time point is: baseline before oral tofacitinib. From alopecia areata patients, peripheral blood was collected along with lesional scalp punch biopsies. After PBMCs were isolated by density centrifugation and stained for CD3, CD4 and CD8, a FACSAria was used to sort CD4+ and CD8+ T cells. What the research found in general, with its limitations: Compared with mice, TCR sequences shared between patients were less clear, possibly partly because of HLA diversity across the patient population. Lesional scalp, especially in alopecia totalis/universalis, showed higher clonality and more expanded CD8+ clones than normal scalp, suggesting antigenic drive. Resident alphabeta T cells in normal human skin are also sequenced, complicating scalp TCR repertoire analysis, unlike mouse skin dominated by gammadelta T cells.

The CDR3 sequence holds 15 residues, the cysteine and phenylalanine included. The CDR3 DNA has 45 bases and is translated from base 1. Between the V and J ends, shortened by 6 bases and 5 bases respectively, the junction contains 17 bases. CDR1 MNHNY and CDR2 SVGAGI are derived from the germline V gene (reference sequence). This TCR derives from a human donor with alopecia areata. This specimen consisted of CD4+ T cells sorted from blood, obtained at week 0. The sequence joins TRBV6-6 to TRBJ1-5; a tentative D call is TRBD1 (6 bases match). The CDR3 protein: CASSYKAGAHQPQHF. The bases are TGTGCCAGCAGCTATAAGGCGGGGGCCCATCAGCCCCAGCATTTT.